The 26 T cell receptor beta chains below come from one sample, sequenced in a study of shared clonotypes between healthy human individuals (dated by TCRdb to 2019 to 2021). The library was generated by the immunoSEQ multiplex PCR assay. TCRdb holds this immuneACCESS table with in-frame rearrangements only. Some clones are missing; in checked studies, unresolved V genes explain under half, and the rest has no known cause. The sample table shows 500,000 to 650,000 clones, and around 78% are seen once. The ten largest clones capture more than 10% of the sample. Sequencing was done on a sample of PBMCs. These receptors all stem from a woman aged 40 to 49 in good health. Some clones in this sample may be carry-over from other donors' samples.

CDR3 region: CASSLVGASYEQYF. The DNA of the CDR3 is TGCGCCAGCAGCTTGGTTGGGGCCTCCTACGAGCAGTACTTC. V usage is TRBV5-1 and J usage is TRBJ2-7, with D maybe TRBD1 (5 bases). Germline CDR1 and CDR2: SGHRS and YFSETQ. V dropped 0 bases and J dropped 0 bases, with 7 bases sitting between them. The CDR3 runs to 14 residues.

This chain links TRBV9 with TRBJ2-5; no definite D call. The CDR3 runs to 15 residues. Per germline, CDR1 SGDLS and CDR2 YYNGEE. Trimming took off 0 bases at V and 1 base at J, with 10 bases between the two ends. The CDR3 loop is CASSVVPESQETQYF. As DNA, the CDR3 is TGTGCCAGCAGCGTAGTCCCCGAAAGCCAAGAGACCCAGTACTTC. Full variable domain (missing parts from reference TRBV9 and TRBJ2-5): DSGVTQTPKHLITATGQRVTLRCSPRSGDLSVYWYQQSLDQGLQFLIQYYNGEERAKGNILERFSAQQFPDLHSELNLSSLELGDSALYFCASSVVPESQETQYFGPGTRLLVL.

J is TRBJ2-7 and V is TRBV6-5, with D possibly being TRBD1 or TRBD2 (5 bases each). The CDR3 consists of 14 residues. The V gene's germline CDR1 is MNHEY and CDR2 SVGAGI. Between the trimmed V and J ends, which lost 2 bases and 0 bases, there was a span of 8 bases. CDR3 nucleotides: TGTGCCAGCAGTTACGGGGGATACTCCTACGAGCAGTACTTC. It encodes CASSYGGYSYEQYF.

The chain joins TRBV9 to TRBJ1-1, with D perhaps matching TRBD1 (5 bases). Trimming removed 2 bases at V and 3 bases at J, with 14 bases between. Germline V gives CDR1 SGDLS, CDR2 YYNGEE. This CDR3 has 15 amino acids. CDR3 coding DNA: TGTGCCAGCAGCGTGAAAGGGGACCCCTACACTGAAGCTTTCTTT. This gives the protein CASSVKGDPYTEAFF. Combining the CDR3 with reference TRBV9 and TRBJ1-1 gives the whole variable domain DSGVTQTPKHLITATGQRVTLRCSPRSGDLSVYWYQQSLDQGLQFLIQYYNGEERAKGNILERFSAQQFPDLHSELNLSSLELGDSALYFCASSVKGDPYTEAFFGQGTRLTVV.

The CDR3 sequence is CAVRRQQNQPQHF. Here the CDR3 DNA reads TGTGCCGTTAGACGACAGCAAAATCAGCCCCAGCATTTT. The rearrangement links TRBV10-3 to TRBJ1-5, with D perhaps TRBD1 (5 bases). Per the germline V gene, CDR1 is ENHRY and CDR2 is SYGVKD. The CDR3 runs 13 residues. V shed 11 bases and J shed 4 bases, with 15 bases lying between them.

The rearrangement uses TRBV27 and TRBJ2-7; D possibly corresponds to TRBD2 (6 bases). Germline V gene data show CDR1 as MNHEY and CDR2 as SMNVEV (reference sequence). The CDR3 has 14 residues. V was cut by 3 bases and J by 7 bases, with 16 bases left in between. In DNA, the CDR3 is TGTGCCAGCAGTTTGAAGTGGGGCGCGGGGGAGCAGTACTTC. It encodes CASSLKWGAGEQYF.

This chain links TRBV11-2 with TRBJ2-5, with a possible D match to TRBD1 (6 bases). Trimming removed 2 bases at V and 4 bases at J, with 17 bases between. Germline V CDR1 and CDR2: SGHAT, FQNNGV. There are 16 residues in the CDR3. The CDR3 DNA is TGTGCCAGCAGCTTACTCGGGACACAAACCGGAGAGACCCAGTACTTC. As protein: CASSLLGTQTGETQYF.

This chain connects TRBV5-1 to TRBJ2-3, with D possibly TRBD1 on 5 matching bases. Germline lookup yields CDR1 SGHRS and CDR2 YFSETQ. This CDR3 region has 14 residues. Trimming cost V 5 bases and J 1 base, with 11 bases left between them. The CDR3 nucleotides are TGCGCCAGCAGGGCTGGGGCACGCACAGATACGCAGTATTTT. Translating it yields CASRAGARTDTQYF.

This chain joins TRBV18 and TRBJ1-1, with 7 bases aligning to TRBD1. V was clipped by 2 bases and J by 0 bases; unmatched bases: 6. The CDR3 has 16 residues. Germline loops: CDR1 KGHSH, CDR2 LQKENI. CDR3 DNA: TGTGCCAGCTCACCAGGTCGACAGGGAATGAACACTGAAGCTTTCTTT. Protein sequence: CASSPGRQGMNTEAFF.

This clone turned up a few times. The rearrangement links TRBV5-4 to TRBJ2-5, with D uncertain. CDR3 length equals 12 residues. The ends were cut back, 4 bases at V and 3 bases at J, with 7 bases in the middle. Germline values: CDR1 SGHNT, CDR2 YYREEE (reference sequence). In nucleotides, the CDR3 is TGTGCCAGCAGCACCTACAAAGAGACCCAGTACTTC. It encodes CASSTYKETQYF.

This chain joins TRBV23-1 and TRBJ2-1, with D tentatively TRBD1 (5 bases). TRBV23-1 is recorded as an ORF, its role being uncertain. This CDR3 region has 17 residues. V was pared by 2 bases and J by 5 bases, with 19 bases between. The CDR3 protein is CASSQGDRSSIDNEQFF. CDR3 sequence (DNA): TGCGCCAGCAGTCAAGGAGACAGAAGTAGTATAGACAATGAGCAGTTCTTC.

V usage is TRBV7-8 and J usage is TRBJ2-1; D call uncertain. Per the germline V gene, CDR1 is SGHVS and CDR2 is FQNEAQ. CDR3 length: 14 residues. The V gene lost 0 bases and the J gene lost 0 bases, with 3 bases spanning the gap. The CDR3 reads CASSLASSYNEQFF. CDR3 sequence (DNA): TGTGCCAGCAGCTTAGCTTCCTCCTACAATGAGCAGTTCTTC. Supplemented by reference TRBV7-8 and TRBJ2-1, the full variable domain reads GAGVSQSPRYKVAKRGQDVALRCDPISGHVSLFWYQQALGQGPEFLTYFQNEAQLDKSGLPSDRFFAERPEGSVSTLKIQRTQQEDSAVYLCASSLASSYNEQFFGPGTRLTVL.

This chain links TRBV10-2 with TRBJ2-5; D is possibly TRBD1 or TRBD2 (6 bases each). This CDR3 is built from 15 residues. Germline assignment: CDR1 WSHSY and CDR2 SAAADI. With 2 bases removed from V and 5 bases from J, the gap between germline ends came to 15 bases. Written as DNA, the CDR3 is TGCGCCAGCAGTGAGAACAGGGAGGTTTGGGAGACCCAGTACTTC. This codes for CASSENREVWETQYF.

This chain connects TRBV5-1 to TRBJ1-5; 10 bases align to TRBD1. Per the germline V gene, CDR1 is SGHRS and CDR2 is YFSETQ. Germline trimming cut 4 bases from V and 8 bases from J; bases unmatched to any gene: 9. The CDR3 sequence is 15 residues long. In DNA, the CDR3 is TGCGCCAGCAGCATGGGGACGACAGGGGGCGAGCCCCAGCATTTT. Amino acids: CASSMGTTGGEPQHF.

The V and J genes are TRBV4-2 and TRBJ1-5; D gene uncertain. The CDR3 contains 14 residues. V was trimmed by 0 bases and J by 12 bases, leaving 15 bases between them. Per germline, CDR1 LGHNA and CDR2 YNFKEQ. The CDR3 here is CASSQDLRRTGQHF. CDR3 sequence (DNA): TGTGCCAGCAGCCAAGATCTCAGAAGGACCGGCCAGCATTTT.

The rearrangement links TRBV6-1 to TRBJ2-7; D perhaps matches TRBD1 (6 bases). Germline V gene data show CDR1 as MNHNS and CDR2 as SASEGT. Trimming shortened V by 1 base and J by 12 bases, and 10 bases separated the two germline ends. This CDR3 has 11 residues. For the CDR3, the DNA is TGTGCCAGCAGTGAAGGGACAGTTCGGTACTTC. Protein product: CASSEGTVRYF.

This chain joins TRBV6-1 and TRBJ2-7; D is undetermined. This CDR3 region has 12 residues. CDR1 is MNHNS, CDR2 SASEGT, per germline. V was trimmed by 8 bases and J by 3 bases, leaving 11 bases between them. The CDR3 bases are TGTGCCAGCTCCCCTAGAGGCTACGAGCAGTACTTC. It is translated as CASSPRGYEQYF.

The sample holds one count of this clone. The chain recombines TRBV5-1 with TRBJ1-2; D remains unclear. The CDR3 is 14 residues long. CDR1 is SGHRS and CDR2 is YFSETQ in the germline V gene. V lost 0 bases and J lost 7, with 13 bases in between. The CDR3 nucleotides read TGCGCCAGCAGCTTGGCCGAGGGATTGAGTGGCTACACCTTC. As protein: CASSLAEGLSGYTF.

V usage is TRBV27 and J usage is TRBJ1-6; 8 nucleotides line up with TRBD1. After removal of 5 bases from V and 6 bases from J, the junction contained 6 bases not matched to a gene. CDR1 MNHEY and CDR2 SMNVEV come from the germline V gene (reference sequence). The CDR3 runs 15 residues. The CDR3 reads CASSPWTGSNSPLHF. CDR3 in DNA: TGTGCCAGCAGTCCCTGGACAGGGAGTAATTCACCCCTCCACTTT.

The rearrangement joins TRBV6-1 to TRBJ1-2, with 7 bases identical to TRBD1. The CDR3 length is 13 residues. The V and J ends lost 3 bases and 8 bases, in that order; junction bases with no gene match: 6. CDR1 and CDR2 (germline): MNHNS, SASEGT. The CDR3 sequence: CASSDRQGGGYTF. CDR3 DNA: TGTGCCAGCAGTGACCGACAGGGAGGCGGCTACACCTTC.

As to this clone: This likely reflects a read error, since a far larger clone is one base away. The rearrangement joins TRBV11-2 to TRBJ2-7; 8 bases line up with TRBD1. There are 16 residues in the CDR3. The V gene end was trimmed by 2 bases and the J gene end by 2 bases; junction bases not matched to a gene: 8. Looked up from germline, CDR1 is SGHAT and CDR2 is FQNNGV. CDR3 sequence reads: CASSLRPGQEPYEQYF. The CDR3 nucleotides read TGTGCCAGCAGCTTAAGGCCGGGACAGGAACCCTACGAGCAGTACTTC.

The rearrangement joins TRBV19 to TRBJ1-3; 9 bases match TRBD1. CDR3 size: 17 residues. Losses at the gene ends were 3 bases for V and 3 bases for J; bases not matched to a gene: 9. Looked up from germline, CDR1 is LNHDA and CDR2 is SQIVND (reference sequence). The CDR3 protein is CASSIRTGDEGGNTIYF. The CDR3 nucleotides read TGTGCCAGTAGTATCCGGACAGGGGATGAAGGTGGAAACACCATATATTTT.

The V and J genes are TRBV19 and TRBJ1-2, with TRBD1 as a possible D gene (5 bases). V lost 2 bases to trimming and J lost 5 bases, with 18 bases between them. CDR3 length equals 16 residues. The germline V gene encodes CDR1 LNHDA and CDR2 SQIVND (reference sequence). The CDR3 is CASSIWPGLGAYGYTF. Here the CDR3 DNA reads TGTGCCAGTAGTATATGGCCAGGCCTAGGGGCTTATGGCTACACCTTC.

DNA for the CDR3: TGCAGCGTTGAAACTAGCGGGAGCTATACGCAGTATTTT. This codes for CSVETSGSYTQYF. This sequence joins TRBV29-1 and TRBJ2-3, with 11 positions matching TRBD2. Germline V gene sequence: CDR1 SQVTM, CDR2 ANQGSEA. The CDR3 sequence is 13 residues long. The V and J ends lost 2 bases and 7 bases, in that order; junction bases with no gene match: 2.

The rearrangement links TRBV10-3 to TRBJ2-2; D unresolved. Germline values: CDR1 ENHRY, CDR2 SYGVKD. The V and J ends lost 6 bases and 4 bases respectively, with 12 bases between them. This CDR3 has 14 amino acids. The CDR3 coding sequence is TGTGCCATCAGGGCGACCCTGGGCACCGGGGAGCTGTTTTTT. It is translated as CAIRATLGTGELFF.

V usage is TRBV30 and J usage is TRBJ2-7; TRBD2 agrees at 7 bases. The CDR3 length is 13 residues. V was clipped by 1 base and J by 5 bases; unmatched bases: 5. Germline-derived CDR1 and CDR2 are GTSNPN and SVGIG (reference sequence). In nucleotides, the CDR3 is TGTGCCTGGAGTGGCGGGAGTACCCACGAGCAGTACTTC. Translating it yields CAWSGGSTHEQYF.